A selection of T cell receptor beta chains follows, all from one sample in a study of cytomegalovirus exposure and HLA in healthy donors. Data came from immunoSEQ multiplex PCR; TCRdb stores just in-frame clones and leaves some out. This sample has 150,000 to 180,000 clones, with 65% to 90% found just once. The sequencing sample was made of PBMCs. The source is a woman aged 45-65 years in good health and CMV-seropositive. Both conserved end residues are part of each CDR3. The D gene is left open where the match is weak. For some rows the clone size is stated as once, few or many, or as a class when expanded; others skip it.

len,abundance,v_gene,j_gene,d_gene,CDR3nt,CDR3aa
14,once,TRBV5-1,TRBJ1-1,TRBD1,TGCGCCAGCAGCCCTGGGACAGCGAACACTGAAGCTTTCTTT,CASSPGTANTEAFF
14,.,TRBV6-6,TRBJ2-7,.,TGTGCCAGCAGTTACTCTTCCCGGTCCTACGAGCAGTACTTC,CASSYSSRSYEQYF
12,.,TRBV28,TRBJ1-5,.,TGTGCCAGCAGGGCCAGTAATCAGCCCCAGCATTTT,CASRASNQPQHF
14,.,TRBV7-2,TRBJ1-4,.,TGTGCCAGCAAAAAAGACGCGGGCCGTGAAAAACTGTTTTTT,CASKKDAGREKLFF
16,.,TRBV4-3,TRBJ1-1,.,TGCGCCAGCAGCCAAGATCTGGGGCAGATGAACACTGAAGCTTTCTTT,CASSQDLGQMNTEAFF
15,.,TRBV5-1,TRBJ2-7,.,TGCGCCAGCAGCTTGGGGCCAGGGTTATCCTACGAGCCGTACTTC,CASSLGPGLSYEPYF
16,.,TRBV14,TRBJ2-6,.,TGTGCCAGCAGCCAAGAAATCGGAGCTGGGGCCAACGTCCTGACTTTC,CASSQEIGAGANVLTF
14,few,TRBV5-4,TRBJ2-2,.,TGTGCCAGCAGCCTGGGACTCAACACCGGGGAGCTGTTTTTT,CASSLGLNTGELFF
14,.,TRBV9,TRBJ1-2,.,TGTGCCAGCAGCGTAGGCGAGGCCTCGGGTGGCTACACCTTC,CASSVGEASGGYTF
15,.,TRBV6-6,TRBJ2-7,.,TGTGCCAGCCGGCCAACTAGAGTTAGTCTCTACGAGCAGTACTTC,CASRPTRVSLYEQYF
13,.,TRBV30,TRBJ2-1,.,TGTGCCCGGGCGGCCCGGGGTTCGATTGAGCAGTTCTTC,CARAARGSIEQFF
13,.,TRBV27,TRBJ2-1,.,TGTGCCAGCAGCTTTAATGCGTACAATGAGCAGTTCTTC,CASSFNAYNEQFF
13,.,TRBV19,TRBJ1-3,.,TGTGCCAGTAGTAGGGCCTCTGGAAACACCATATATTTT,CASSRASGNTIYF
17,.,TRBV5-4,TRBJ2-2,.,TGTGCCAGCAGCTCTGACCGGGGGAATATGAACACCGGGGAGCTGTTTTTT,CASSSDRGNMNTGELFF
13,.,TRBV6-5,TRBJ1-2,TRBD1,TGTGCCAGCAGTCCCCAGGGGGTCTATGGCTACACCTTC,CASSPQGVYGYTF
17,once,TRBV19,TRBJ1-5,TRBD1,TGTGCCAGTAGTATGAATCAGGGGGGATATAGCAATCAGCCCCAGCATTTT,CASSMNQGGYSNQPQHF
16,few,TRBV2,TRBJ1-1,.,TGTGCCAGTAACCAAGCGCCCGACTCTGAGAACACTGAAGCTTTCTTT,CASNQAPDSENTEAFF
14,.,TRBV7-2,TRBJ2-7,TRBD2,TGTGCCAGCAGCCGCGGGGGGGGTTCCTACGAGCAGTACTTC,CASSRGGGSYEQYF
14,.,TRBV6-6,TRBJ1-3,.,TGTGCCAGCAGTCCCCCCAGCTCTGGAAACACCATATATTTT,CASSPPSSGNTIYF
15,.,TRBV9,TRBJ1-5,.,TGTGCCAGCAGCGTAGGCCAAGGAGGGAATCAGCCCCAGCATTTT,CASSVGQGGNQPQHF
13,.,TRBV6-5,TRBJ2-7,.,TGTGCCAGCAGTTACTCGGAGAGCTACGAGCAGTACTTC,CASSYSESYEQYF
15,.,TRBV25-1,TRBJ2-7,TRBD1,TGTGCCAGCAGCAACTTTGGACAGGGTAAAAGCGAGCAGTACTTC,CASSNFGQGKSEQYF
12,few,TRBV18,TRBJ2-5,TRBD1,TGTGCCAGCTCGCGACAGGGGGAGACCCAGTACTTC,CASSRQGETQYF
13,.,TRBV4-3,TRBJ2-2,.,TGCGCCAGCAGCCAAGTATCGGGCGGGGAGCTGTTTTTT,CASSQVSGGELFF
14,.,TRBV29-1,TRBJ2-3,.,TGCAGCGTTGAAGGGACAGGGAGGGCAGATACGCAGTATTTT,CSVEGTGRADTQYF
16,.,TRBV29-1,TRBJ2-2,TRBD1,TGCAGCGTTGAATTACCGGGACAGGGTTACACCGGGGAGCTGTTTTTT,CSVELPGQGYTGELFF
14,.,TRBV2,TRBJ1-2,TRBD1,TGTGCCAGCAGTGAGAGGACAGGGGGCAATGGCTACACCTTC,CASSERTGGNGYTF
16,.,TRBV4-3,TRBJ1-2,.,TGCGCCAGCAGCCAAGATTCGGTCGGGGGTAACTATGGCTACACCTTC,CASSQDSVGGNYGYTF
14,.,TRBV30,TRBJ2-7,TRBD1,TGTGCCTGGAGCGGGGACAGGAGCTCCTACGAGCAGTACTTC,CAWSGDRSSYEQYF
14,few,TRBV15,TRBJ2-1,.,TGTGCCACCCATGGGGGACTGTCCTACAATGAGCAGTTCTTC,CATHGGLSYNEQFF
17,.,TRBV11-2,TRBJ2-1,TRBD2,TGTGCCAGCAGCCCCACCGGACTAGCGGGGGGGTACAATGAGCAGTTCTTC,CASSPTGLAGGYNEQFF
14,.,TRBV19,TRBJ2-7,TRBD1,TGTGCCAGTAGTATGGGACAGGGTGCCTACGAGCAGTACTTC,CASSMGQGAYEQYF
14,.,TRBV6-5,TRBJ2-7,TRBD1,TGTGCCACCGGAACGGACAGGGGCACCTACGAGCAGTACTTC,CATGTDRGTYEQYF
14,.,TRBV29-1,TRBJ2-5,TRBD1,TGCAGCGTTCAAACCACAGGGGCGGCAGAGACCCAGTACTTC,CSVQTTGAAETQYF
16,.,TRBV6-5,TRBJ2-7,TRBD1,TGTGCCAGCAGTTACCACCGGGACAGAGGCTCCTACGAGCAGTACTTC,CASSYHRDRGSYEQYF
13,.,TRBV10-3,TRBJ1-1,TRBD1,TGTGCCATCAGTGCCACAGGGGGCACTGAAGCTTTCTTT,CAISATGGTEAFF